This T cell receptor beta chain was retrieved from a study of T cell clones after liver transplantation. Study-wide background: TCRbeta sequencing after a pre-transplant mixed lymphocyte reaction identified graft-donor-reactive clones, later tracked in post-transplant blood. Study-level findings and limits: The donor-reactive repertoire was only partly measurable in a couple of subjects, lacking donor cells.

Trimming took off 5 bases at V and 5 bases at J, with 17 bases between the two ends. From germline, CDR1 is SGHRS and CDR2 YFSETQ. The CDR3 covers 14 residues. Repertoires were generated with immunoSEQ multiplex PCR, while TCRdb's copy carries only in-frame clones and drops some. The sample holds 55,000 to 80,000 clones, around 90% seen once. About this clone: The antigen remains undetermined.

The sample here was CD4+ T cells from blood, taken before liver transplant. This rearrangement joins TRBV5-1 to TRBJ2-7; D is tentatively TRBD1 or TRBD2 (6 bases each). The receptor's source is a human donor who received a liver transplant. The chain's CDR3 is CASRARGLEDEQYF. CDR3 bases: TGCGCCAGCAGAGCCCGGGGGCTGGAGGACGAGCAGTACTTC.